A single sample is the source of the 14 T cell receptor beta chains below, sequenced in a study of TIL therapy for anti-PD-1-resistant metastatic lung cancer. Time point reported: pre-treatment sample, taken before nivolumab and TIL therapy. Sequencing used immunoSEQ v3. Libraries were prepared by immunoSEQ multiplex PCR; TCRdb keeps only in-frame clonotypes and omits some of them. Of roughly 60,000 clones in the sample, 73% are singletons; the top ten hold 1.5% to 2%. The material sequenced was blood, taken at baseline. The receptor source for this set is a person aged 25-85 years with non-small cell lung cancer.

The chain carries TRBV28 and TRBJ1-4; unclear D gene. Trimming removed 6 bases at V and 7 bases at J, with 18 bases between. The germline V gene encodes CDR1 MDHEN and CDR2 SYDVKM. This CDR3 is 15 amino acids long. The CDR3 loop is CASSQVVRTGEKLFF. The DNA for the CDR3 is TGTGCCAGCAGCCAAGTAGTTAGGACGGGTGAAAAACTGTTTTTT.

CDR3 loop: CASSLTGLAVQETQYF. The CDR3 DNA follows: TGTGCCAGCAGCTTAACGGGCCTAGCGGTGCAAGAGACCCAGTACTTC. The gene calls are TRBV7-3 and TRBJ2-5; 7 positions match TRBD2. Germline CDR1 is SGHTA and CDR2 is FQGTGA. V dropped 0 bases and J dropped 2; count of bases not matched to a gene: 6. This CDR3 region has 16 residues.

The genes are TRBV7-2 and TRBJ2-7, with TRBD2 matching 9 bases. Germline assignment: CDR1 SGHTA and CDR2 FQGNSA. Trimming removed 0 bases from V and 3 bases from J; junction bases left unmatched: 6. CDR3 size: 16 residues. The CDR3 sequence is CASSLARTSEGYEQYF. In DNA form, the CDR3 reads TGTGCCAGCAGCTTAGCCCGGACTAGCGAAGGCTACGAGCAGTACTTC.

This sequence joins TRBV28 and TRBJ2-7; perhaps TRBD1 as D (6 bases). The ends were cut back, 7 bases at V and 3 bases at J, with 16 bases in the middle. This CDR3 is 14 amino acids long. Germline V gene lookup returns CDR1 MDHEN and CDR2 SYDVKM. CDR3 residues: CASIKQGPIYEQYF. The CDR3 coding sequence is TGTGCCAGCATTAAGCAGGGGCCGATCTACGAGCAGTACTTC.

V and J are TRBV27 and TRBJ2-3; tentatively, D is TRBD1 or TRBD2 (5 bases each). The CDR3 extends over 14 amino acids. Trimming removed 4 bases from V and 2 bases from J, with 10 bases in between. Germline CDR1 is MNHEY and CDR2 is SMNVEV (reference sequence). The CDR3: CASSWGRNTDTQYF. The CDR3 DNA sequence: TGTGCCAGCAGTTGGGGGAGAAACACAGATACGCAGTATTTT.

The chain carries TRBV6-6 and TRBJ2-1; the match to TRBD2 covers 11 bases. Germline V gives CDR1 MNHNY, CDR2 SVGAGI (reference sequence). This CDR3 has 14 residues. Unmatched junction bases numbered 6, after V lost 7 bases and J lost 7 bases. The CDR3 DNA follows: TGTGCCAGCATTGTGGCTAGCGGGAGGAATGAGCAGTTCTTC. Its protein is CASIVASGRNEQFF.

The chain combines TRBV28 with TRBJ2-3; 8 bases align to TRBD1. CDR3 size: 17 residues. The ends lost 3 bases at V and 4 bases at J; junction bases unmatched: 12. Germline V gives CDR1 MDHEN, CDR2 SYDVKM. The CDR3 reads CASSFSQGAPGADTQYF. The CDR3 DNA reads as TGTGCCAGCAGTTTTAGTCAGGGGGCGCCGGGGGCAGATACGCAGTATTTT.

The CDR3 region is CASADLGEQYF. The CDR3 nucleotides are TGTGCCAGTGCGGACTTGGGGGAGCAGTACTTC. The V gene is TRBV19, the J gene TRBJ2-7, with D tentatively TRBD2 (5 bases). CDR1 and CDR2 (germline): LNHDA, SQIVND (reference sequence). The germline V and J ends were trimmed by 8 bases and 7 bases, with 12 bases remaining between them. The length of the CDR3 is 11 residues.

The V and J genes are TRBV7-2 and TRBJ1-1; 8 bases map to TRBD1. V shed 1 base and J 0 bases; nucleotides not matched to a gene: 1. The V gene's germline CDR1 is SGHTA and CDR2 FQGNSA. CDR3 length: 15 amino acids. CDR3 sequence reads: CASSLGTGMNTEAFF. The CDR3 coding sequence is TGTGCCAGCAGCTTAGGGACAGGGATGAACACTGAAGCTTTCTTT.

The chain has TRBV11-3 and TRBJ2-2; TRBD2 matches at 7 bases. CDR1 is SGHNT and CDR2 is YENEEA in the germline V gene. The junction had 3 bases not matched to a gene; V was cut back by 5 bases and J by 0 bases. The CDR3 consists of 15 residues. The CDR3, as DNA: TGTGCCAGCAGCAAAAGCGGGACGAACACCGGGGAGCTGTTTTTT. This gives the protein CASSKSGTNTGELFF.

V is TRBV11-3 and J is TRBJ2-5; the match to TRBD1 covers 8 bases. Germline V gene sequence: CDR1 SGHNT, CDR2 YENEEA. Trimming removed 8 bases from V and 5 bases from J; junction bases left unmatched: 25. The CDR3 contains 19 residues. This CDR3 is CASAERTGFLGTPRETQYF. CDR3 DNA: TGTGCCAGCGCTGAGAGGACAGGGTTTTTGGGGACGCCAAGGGAGACCCAGTACTTC.

This chain joins TRBV5-6 and TRBJ1-2, with D maybe TRBD1 (5 bases). Germline CDR1 SGHDT, CDR2 YYEEEE. The CDR3 extends over 16 amino acids. V was cut by 2 bases and J by 1 base, with 15 bases left in between. The CDR3 coding sequence is TGTGCCAGCAGCTTCTTCCGAGGGGAGCTTAACTATGGCTACACCTTC. Translating gives CASSFFRGELNYGYTF.

V gene TRBV7-2 combines with J gene TRBJ2-5; D unresolved. Germline CDR1 reads SGHTA; CDR2 reads FQGNSA. Trimming pared 5 bases from V and 0 bases from J, leaving 13 bases between. The CDR3 loop spans 15 amino acids. The CDR3 nucleotides are TGTGCCAGCAGCCCTGGCGCCGTGTACCAAGAGACCCAGTACTTC. Protein sequence: CASSPGAVYQETQYF.

This clone was recorded a few times. The V gene is TRBV25-1, the J gene TRBJ1-6; a possible D gene is TRBD1 (5 bases). The V end was cut by 3 bases, the J end by 0 bases, with 6 bases between. The CDR3 runs to 15 residues. Germline lookup yields CDR1 MGHDK and CDR2 SYGVNS. DNA of the CDR3: TGTGCCAGCAGTGAGGGGGTCTCCTATAATTCACCCCTCCACTTT. It yields the protein CASSEGVSYNSPLHF.